The 23 T cell receptor beta chains below all came from one sample that was sequenced in a study of monozygotic twins with inflammatory bowel disease. TCRdb reanalyzed the 5' RACE reads, giving one entry per CDR3 protein sequence and no DNA. This repertoire includes fewer than 400,000 distinct CDR3 sequences. Sequenced sample: blood. Source of these receptors: a human donor with ulcerative colitis or Crohn's disease, or a healthy co-twin of an affected twin (not recorded which).

V and J are TRBV7-9 and TRBJ2-1. Germline V CDR1 and CDR2: SEHNR, FQNEAQ (reference sequence). This CDR3 contains 15 residues. This CDR3 reads CASSFFLNTYNEQFF.

V is TRBV24-1 and J is TRBJ2-3; TCRdb gives TRBD1 as the D gene, but with no DNA this cannot be confirmed. This CDR3 has 14 amino acids. Germline values: CDR1 KGHDR, CDR2 SFDVKD. The chain's CDR3 is CATSGSRSTDTQYF.

The chain is built from TRBV5-1 and TRBJ2-1; TCRdb designates TRBD1, a call that cannot be tested without DNA. The germline CDR1 and CDR2 sequences are SGHRS and YFSETQ. The CDR3 loop spans 15 amino acids. The CDR3 spells CASTWGTGFGNEQFF. Filled out from reference TRBV5-1 and TRBJ2-1, the complete variable domain reads KAGVTQTPRYLIKTRGQQVTLSCSPISGHRSVSWYQQTPGQGLQFLFEYFSETQRNKGNFPGRFSGRQFSNSRSEMNVSTLELGDSALYLCASTWGTGFGNEQFFGPGTRLTVL.

V and J are TRBV5-6 and TRBJ1-5; the D call of TRBD1 rests on TCRdb alone, since no DNA is present to check it. The CDR3 has 15 residues. Germline V gives CDR1 SGHDT, CDR2 YYEEEE. The chain's CDR3 is CASSWGTGSNQPQHF.

The CDR3 protein is CASSLAVTQETQYF. J is TRBJ2-5 and V is TRBV7-7. The CDR3 totals 14 residues. Germline CDR1 is SSHAT and CDR2 is FNYEAQ (reference sequence).

The chain employs TRBV12-3 or TRBV12-4 and TRBJ2-1; TCRdb's D gene call, TRBD2, goes unchecked for lack of DNA. The CDR3 length is 11 residues. CDR3 in amino acids: CASNSGDEQFF.

The J gene is TRBJ2-3, the V gene TRBV20-1; with no DNA, the TCRdb D assignment of TRBD2 cannot be verified. This CDR3 comprises 14 residues. CDR1 is DFQATT and CDR2 is SNEGSKA in the germline V gene (reference sequence). CDR3 residues: CSEYPSGTTDTQYF.

The chain joins TRBV29-1 to TRBJ2-7; TCRdb names TRBD2, which stays unverified in the absence of DNA. Germline lookup yields CDR1 SQVTM and CDR2 ANQGSEA. This CDR3 has 16 residues. This CDR3 reads CSVQKKRDLTGNEQYF.

The chain couples TRBV4-2 to TRBJ2-1; checking the TCRdb D call of TRBD1 is not possible without DNA. There are 15 residues in the CDR3. The germline CDR1 and CDR2 sequences are LGHNA and YNFKEQ. CDR3 protein: CASSQAEGGDDEQFF.

The chain combines TRBV30 with TRBJ2-5. Germline assignment: CDR1 GTSNPN and CDR2 SVGIG (reference sequence). The CDR3 is 12 residues long. CDR3: CAWDRSQETQYF.

The gene calls are TRBV29-1 and TRBJ2-2; there is no DNA to check the TCRdb D call of TRBD1. This CDR3 is 15 amino acids long. Germline CDR1 is SQVTM and CDR2 is ANQGSEA. Here the CDR3 reads CSAKAPTGNTGELFF.

The chain has TRBV6-2 or TRBV6-3 and TRBJ2-7. CDR1 is MNHEY and CDR2 is SVGEGT in the germline V gene. The CDR3 has 13 residues. The CDR3 sequence: CASSYHDSYEQYF.

The V and J genes are TRBV5-1 and TRBJ2-2. The CDR3 covers 14 residues. Germline V lookup: CDR1 SGHRS, CDR2 YFSETQ. The CDR3 sequence: CASRASWAAGELFF.

This chain connects TRBV6-1 to TRBJ1-5; TCRdb's D gene call, TRBD1, goes unchecked for lack of DNA. CDR1 MNHNS and CDR2 SASEGT come from the germline V gene. CDR3 length: 14 residues. The CDR3: CASIWGQKNQPQHF.

The rearrangement uses TRBV6-5 and TRBJ2-1; the D call of TRBD1 rests on TCRdb alone, since no DNA is present to check it. This CDR3 is built from 16 residues. Germline CDR1 reads MNHEY; CDR2 reads SVGAGI. CDR3 region: CASSYSQARGGYEQFF.

The chain's CDR3 is CASFRTFRGQFAEAFF. The chain recombines TRBV5-1 with TRBJ1-1; no DNA is available, so the TRBD1 call from TCRdb remains unchecked. This CDR3 spans 16 amino acids. Germline loops: CDR1 SGHRS, CDR2 YFSETQ.

The chain couples TRBV12-3 or TRBV12-4 to TRBJ2-6; without DNA, the TCRdb call of TRBD2 cannot be checked. The CDR3 totals 19 residues. The CDR3 reads CASKASSGVSPRGANVLTF.

The genes are TRBV6-1 and TRBJ1-6; the D call from TCRdb, TRBD1, cannot be confirmed without DNA. Germline CDR1 is MNHNS and CDR2 is SASEGT. The CDR3 length is 15 residues. The CDR3 reads CASSKQGSYNSPLHF.

The chain employs TRBV10-2 and TRBJ2-7; the D call from TCRdb, TRBD2, cannot be confirmed without DNA. The V gene's germline CDR1 is WSHSY and CDR2 SAAADI. The CDR3 runs to 15 residues. This CDR3 is CASSEGLAGPYEQYF.

J is TRBJ2-1 and V is TRBV5-1; TCRdb reports TRBD1, a call that lacks DNA to check it against. Germline lookup yields CDR1 SGHRS and CDR2 YFSETQ. This CDR3 has 14 amino acids. This chain's CDR3 is CASSLTGSPSEQFF. Full variable domain (rest looked up from reference TRBV5-1 and TRBJ2-1): KAGVTQTPRYLIKTRGQQVTLSCSPISGHRSVSWYQQTPGQGLQFLFEYFSETQRNKGNFPGRFSGRQFSNSRSEMNVSTLELGDSALYLCASSLTGSPSEQFFGPGTRLTVL.

The chain is built from TRBV20-1 and TRBJ2-7; the D call of TRBD2 rests on TCRdb alone, since no DNA is present to check it. Per germline, CDR1 DFQATT and CDR2 SNEGSKA (reference sequence). The CDR3 length is 13 residues. Here the CDR3 reads CSASLAVTYEQYF.

The chain links TRBV4-3 to TRBJ1-2; TCRdb selects TRBD1, and the lack of DNA leaves this call unchecked. The CDR3 length is 15 residues. The germline gives CDR1 LGHNA, CDR2 YSLEER. This CDR3 is CASSHPGQKNYGYTF.

The chain carries TRBV5-1 and TRBJ2-6; TCRdb selects TRBD1, and the lack of DNA leaves this call unchecked. Germline CDR1 is SGHRS and CDR2 is YFSETQ. The CDR3 sequence is 16 residues long. The CDR3 loop reads CASSLQGMGWANVLTF. The full variable domain, its missing parts supplied by reference TRBV5-1 and TRBJ2-6, is KAGVTQTPRYLIKTRGQQVTLSCSPISGHRSVSWYQQTPGQGLQFLFEYFSETQRNKGNFPGRFSGRQFSNSRSEMNVSTLELGDSALYLCASSLQGMGWANVLTFGAGSRLTVL.